This T cell receptor (beta chain) was found in a study of cytomegalovirus exposure and HLA in healthy donors. Broader study findings: Cytomegalovirus association was assigned to about 180 TCR beta chains. After further analysis at a later stage, 16,951 TCR beta sequences were associated with HLA alleles at 0.05 false discovery rate.

Germline CDR1 LGHNT, CDR2 FRNRAP. CDR3 size: 14 residues. Trimming cost V 6 bases and J 0 bases, with 8 bases left between them. On this clone itself: The antigen is not known.

In the PCR, 60 Vbeta and 13 Jbeta primers were used. Assay used: immunoSEQ multiplex PCR; TCRdb lists only in-frame clones, some missing. The sample lists 100,000 to 150,000 clones, about 74% occurring once. V and J are TRBV12-5 and TRBJ1-4; D perhaps matches TRBD1 (5 bases). This sequence was found in a woman between 45 and 60 years old in good health and CMV-seropositive. Sample: PBMCs. CDR3 in DNA: TGTGCTAGTGGGGACACCGCAACTAATGAAAAACTGTTTTTT. Its translation is CASGDTATNEKLFF.